These 15 T cell receptor beta chains came from one sample sequenced in a study of blood T cell repertoires in COVID-19. The table came from immunoSEQ multiplex PCR; TCRdb's copy has only in-frame clones and leaves some out. The sample has approximately 500,000 clones, 70% to 90% seen once; the top ten hold approximately 1.8%. Sequences were obtained from PBMCs or T cells enriched from blood (not recorded which). All receptors derive from a woman aged 40-49 years who had recovered from COVID-19.

The gene calls are TRBV7-6 and TRBJ1-5; 7 nucleotides match TRBD1. This CDR3 has 15 residues. Germline V gene data show CDR1 as SGHVS and CDR2 as FNYEAQ. Trimming at V came to 1 base and at J to 3 bases, leaving 3 bases not matched to a gene. The CDR3 region is CASSLEQGFNQPQHF. The DNA for the CDR3 is TGTGCCAGCAGCTTAGAACAGGGGTTCAATCAGCCCCAGCATTTT.

The CDR3 DNA follows: TGTGCCAGCAGCTTGGAGGAAGAGACCCAGTACTTC. It translates to CASSLEEETQYF. The gene calls are TRBV11-3 and TRBJ2-5; a possible D gene is TRBD2 (5 bases). The V gene lost 3 bases and the J gene lost 3 bases, with 5 bases spanning the gap. Germline CDR1 is SGHNT and CDR2 is YENEEA. The CDR3 is 12 residues long.

The rearrangement joins TRBV7-2 to TRBJ1-6, with TRBD1 as a possible D gene (6 bases). Germline CDR1 and CDR2: SGHTA and FQGNSA. Trimming took 5 bases from V and 7 from J, leaving 15 bases between them. This CDR3 spans 15 amino acids. The CDR3 reads CASSDTGFWNSPLHF. The CDR3 DNA sequence: TGTGCCAGCAGCGACACAGGGTTTTGGAATTCACCCCTCCACTTT.

The J gene is TRBJ2-2, the V gene TRBV6-5, with 7 positions matching TRBD2. After removal of 2 bases from V and 4 bases from J, the junction contained 7 bases not matched to a gene. From germline, CDR1 is MNHEY and CDR2 SVGAGI. This CDR3 is built from 16 residues. The CDR3 is CASSYGQRGPTGELFF. DNA for the CDR3: TGTGCCAGCAGTTACGGCCAGCGGGGCCCCACCGGGGAGCTGTTTTTT.

This clone has just one count. V usage is TRBV24-1 and J usage is TRBJ2-1, with a tentative D call TRBD2 (5 bases). The CDR3 spans 13 residues. CDR1 KGHDR and CDR2 SFDVKD come from the germline V gene. Trimming pared 4 bases from V and 9 bases from J, leaving 12 bases between. In DNA form, the CDR3 reads TGTGCCACCAGTGAGTCGTTGAGGGCTGAGCAGTTCTTC. This gives the protein CATSESLRAEQFF.

The chain carries TRBV19 and TRBJ2-7, with 7 bases fitting TRBD1. Germline V gives CDR1 LNHDA, CDR2 SQIVND (reference sequence). Trimming at V came to 6 bases and at J to 2 bases, leaving 7 bases not matched to a gene. CDR3 length: 14 residues. CDR3 sequence (DNA): TGTGCCAGTAGGAAGGGGGCCAGTGCCTACGAGCAGTACTTC. Translated, it gives CASRKGASAYEQYF.

This clone was seen once. The V and J genes are TRBV15 and TRBJ1-5; 7 bases agree with TRBD1. The length of the CDR3 is 14 residues. J lost 3 bases, V lost 3 bases, and 2 bases had no gene match. The germline V gene encodes CDR1 LNHNV and CDR2 YYDKDF (reference sequence). The CDR3 sequence is CATSRGQHNQPQHF. The CDR3 DNA follows: TGTGCCACCAGCAGGGGACAGCACAATCAGCCCCAGCATTTT.

The chain uses TRBV14 and TRBJ2-5; D unclear. The CDR3 covers 14 residues. Trimming pared 0 bases from V and 1 base from J, leaving 6 bases between. The germline gives CDR1 SGHDN, CDR2 FVKESK. The CDR3 DNA sequence: TGTGCCAGCAGCCAAGAACGAGGCCAAGAGACCCAGTACTTC. It is translated as CASSQERGQETQYF. Drawing the rest from reference TRBV14 and TRBJ2-5, the complete variable domain is EAGVTQFPSHSVIEKGQTVTLRCDPISGHDNLYWYRRVMGKEIKFLLHFVKESKQDESGMPNNRFLAERTGGTYSTLKVQPAELEDSGVYFCASSQERGQETQYFGPGTRLLVL.

This rearrangement joins TRBV4-3 to TRBJ1-2, with 10 bases that match TRBD1. V shed 1 base and J 5 bases; nucleotides not matched to a gene: 4. From germline, CDR1 is LGHNA and CDR2 YSLEER. CDR3 length: 15 amino acids. The CDR3 DNA reads as TGCGCCAGCAGCCAAGTGCCGGGACAGGGGTATGGCTACACCTTC. Its translation is CASSQVPGQGYGYTF.

The sample holds a few counts of this clone. This chain links TRBV4-3 with TRBJ2-1; no clear D gene. V lost 0 bases and J lost 6, with 6 bases in between. Germline CDR1 is LGHNA and CDR2 is YSLEER. The CDR3 extends over 13 amino acids. CDR3 region: CASSQETGNEQFF. CDR3 DNA: TGCGCCAGCAGCCAAGAAACCGGCAATGAGCAGTTCTTC.

In regard to this clone: The same CDR3 can be traced to other DNA sequences in this sample. V and J are TRBV5-1 and TRBJ1-2, with D perhaps TRBD1 (5 bases). V lost 0 bases and J lost 7, with 10 bases in between. Germline CDR1 is SGHRS and CDR2 is YFSETQ. CDR3 size: 13 residues. The CDR3 DNA reads as TGCGCCAGCAGCTTGGGGCAGGGAGGTGGCTACACCTTC. This gives the protein CASSLGQGGGYTF.

The CDR3 coding sequence is TGCGCCAGCAGCTTGGTAGCGGGACAGGGCACTGAAGCTTTCTTT. Translating gives CASSLVAGQGTEAFF. This chain connects TRBV5-1 to TRBJ1-1; 9 bases agree with TRBD1. This CDR3 comprises 15 residues. The germline CDR1 and CDR2 sequences are SGHRS and YFSETQ. The V and J ends lost 0 bases and 4 bases, in that order; junction bases with no gene match: 4.

The rearrangement links TRBV12-5 to TRBJ1-1, with 7 bases identical to TRBD1. Germline CDR1 LGHNT, CDR2 FRNRAP. Trimming took 6 bases from V and 6 from J; bases not matched to a gene: 7. The CDR3 totals 13 residues. This CDR3 reads CASGTGLSAEAFF. The CDR3 DNA reads TGTGCTAGTGGGACAGGGCTGAGTGCTGAAGCTTTCTTT.

The V and J genes are TRBV19 and TRBJ1-2, with a tentative D call TRBD1 (5 bases). This CDR3 spans 13 amino acids. CDR1 is LNHDA and CDR2 is SQIVND in the germline V gene (reference sequence). The V gene lost 6 bases and the J gene lost 4 bases, with 12 bases spanning the gap. This CDR3 is CASRGGRGYGYTF. DNA of the CDR3: TGTGCCAGTAGGGGGGGTCGGGGCTATGGCTACACCTTC.

The chain couples TRBV4-1 to TRBJ2-2, with TRBD2 identical over 16 bases. The J segment lost 4 bases and the V segment lost 0 bases, leaving 5 bases of the junction unmatched. Germline V gene sequence: CDR1 MGHRA, CDR2 YSYEKL. CDR3 length equals 19 residues. CDR3 sequence (DNA): TGCGCCAGCAGCCAAGACAGGGGGACTAGCGGGAGGGGCACCGGGGAGCTGTTTTTT. This gives the protein CASSQDRGTSGRGTGELFF.